These T cell receptor beta chains were read from a single sample in a study of T cells in Graves' hyperthyroidism and ophthalmopathy. MiXCR, run by TCRdb on the multiplex PCR reads, gives a single entry per CDR3 protein. The sample includes 380,000 or so distinct CDR3 sequences, 19% of them seen just once. The sample consisted of blood. The receptors derive from a young woman with Graves' hyperthyroidism. Both conserved end residues are part of each CDR3. Each record gives: J gene, V gene, clone size, D gene, CDR3 protein, CDR3 DNA. The D gene is left open where the match is weak. Expanded clones get a size class; other rows say once, few or many, or leave the size out.

>TRBJ1-1|TRBV18|-|-
CASSPKQDPYTETFF
TGTGCCAGCTCACCCAAACAGGACCCCTACACTGAAACTTTCTTT
>TRBJ1-2|TRBV24-1|many|TRBD1
CATSDPHGTGDYGYTF
TGTGCCACCAGTGATCCCCACGGGACAGGGGACTATGGCTACACCTTC
>TRBJ1-5|TRBV5-1|-|TRBD1
CASSPGQVAQPQHF
TGCGCCAGCAGCCCGGGACAGGTGGCTCAGCCCCAGCATTTT
>TRBJ1-1|TRBV5-1|-|-
CASSLTGSGTEAFF
TGCGCCAGCAGCTTGACAGGGTCGGGCACTGAAGCTTTCTTT
>TRBJ1-2|TRBV3-1|-|TRBD1
CASSHHRGDYGYTF
TGTGCCAGCAGCCATCACAGGGGAGACTATGGCTACACCTTC
>TRBJ2-7|TRBV6-1|many|TRBD2
CASRGSGGAVYEQYF
TGTGCCAGCAGAGGTAGCGGGGGGGCCGTCTACGAGCAGTACTTC
>TRBJ1-5|TRBV10-1|many|-
CASNRSWYKGPQHF
TGCGCCAGCAACCGCTCGTGGTATAAGGGGCCCCAGCATTTT
>TRBJ2-5|TRBV11-2|many|-
CASSFTGRETQYF
TGTGCCAGCAGCTTCACGGGACGGGAGACCCAGTACTTC
>TRBJ1-2|TRBV2|few|-
CAITWGVYGYTF
TGTGCCATTACCTGGGGGGTCTATGGCTACACCTTC
>TRBJ2-2|TRBV7-9|-|-
CASSLIGTKLFF
TGTGCCAGCAGCTTAATAGGGACAAAGCTGTTTTTT
>TRBJ2-2|TRBV5-1|few|TRBD1
CASSLGDRSNTGELFF
TGCGCCAGCAGCTTGGGGGACAGGTCGAACACCGGGGAGCTGTTTTTT
>TRBJ2-4|TRBV6-5|many|TRBD1
CASSYLPTGAKNIQYF
TGTGCCAGCAGTTATTTACCGACAGGGGCCAAAAACATTCAGTACTTC
>TRBJ1-1|TRBV4-1|many|TRBD1
CASGQDDRANTEAFF
TGCGCCAGCGGCCAAGACGACAGGGCAAACACTGAAGCTTTCTTT
>TRBJ2-5|TRBV11-2|many|-
CASSLDLGGGETQYF
TGTGCCAGCAGCTTAGATCTCGGGGGCGGGGAGACCCAGTACTTC